The 5 T cell receptor beta chains reported below all come from one sample, sequenced in a study of T-cell memory formation after mild COVID-19. Each CDR3 protein gets one entry after TCRdb re-called the 5' RACE reads with MiXCR. The table records 120,000 to 150,000 distinct CDR3 sequences, roughly 6.2% of them present only once. Sequenced sample: PBMCs or a T cell subset sorted from them (not recorded which). Receptor source: an adult woman who had mild COVID-19 (a few samples of this study predate the infection). Cell type and time point are not known.

The chain employs TRBV20-1 and TRBJ2-1; 15 bases agree with TRBD2. Germline V gene sequence: CDR1 DFQATT, CDR2 SNEGSKA (reference sequence). The CDR3 has 14 amino acids. V trimming: 3 bases; J trimming: 11 bases; junction bases outside the gene matches: 5. CDR3 sequence reads: CSASLGLAGGQQFF. CDR3 in DNA: TGCAGTGCTAGCTTGGGACTAGCGGGGGGACAGCAGTTCTTC.

This clonotype was picked up many times. The chain recombines TRBV6-6 with TRBJ1-4; no clear D gene. Germline V gene lookup returns CDR1 MNHNY and CDR2 SVGAGI (reference sequence). This CDR3 region has 11 residues. V lost 6 bases and J lost 13, with 12 bases in between. The CDR3 sequence: CASSTSTALFF. The CDR3, as DNA: TGTGCCAGCAGCACCTCCACGGCACTGTTTTTT.

This clonotype has a count of ten or more. This chain joins TRBV24-1 and TRBJ2-5, with 14 bases matching TRBD2. Unmatched junction bases numbered 6, after V lost 5 bases and J lost 5 bases. The germline V gene encodes CDR1 KGHDR and CDR2 SFDVKD. CDR3 length equals 16 residues. The CDR3, as DNA: TGTGCCACCAGTGCCGGGACTAGCGGGGGTTTTGAGACCCAGTACTTC. It specifies CATSAGTSGGFETQYF.

This clonotype was observed a handful of times. The chain couples TRBV25-1 to TRBJ1-2, with 9 bases that match TRBD1. The V and J ends lost 2 bases and 8 bases, in that order; junction bases with no gene match: 6. The germline V gene has CDR1 MGHDK and CDR2 SYGVNS. CDR3 size: 14 residues. CDR3 nucleotides: TGTGCCAGCAGTGAACCGGGACAGGGTAACGGCTACACCTTC. It yields the protein CASSEPGQGNGYTF.

J is TRBJ1-1 and V is TRBV7-2; D possibly corresponds to TRBD1 (6 bases). The CDR3 is 14 residues long. The V end lost 1 base, the J end lost 4 bases, and 10 bases lay between the germline ends. Germline V CDR1 and CDR2: SGHTA, FQGNSA. As DNA, the CDR3 is TGTGCCAGCAGCTTAGTCGGGGGGCGCACTGAAGCTTTCTTT. Translation: CASSLVGGRTEAFF.